This T cell receptor beta chain was observed in a study of T-cell reconstitution after alpha-beta-depleted transplantation in children. Study results and limitations: Certain patients had high TCRbeta diversity at day 60, and it came from recipient T cells and thymic progenitors that survived.

This clonotype was recorded at least ten times. What it recognizes is unknown. TCRbeta library construction was performed incorporating unique molecular identifiers. TCRdb processed the PCR reads anew with MiXCR; each CDR3 protein has one entry. The sample lists 200,000 to 300,000 distinct CDR3 sequences; just under 8.5% were seen once. The CDR3 spans 15 residues. Germline CDR1 is KGHSH and CDR2 is LQKENI. Trimming at V came to 2 bases and at J to 3 bases, leaving 4 bases not matched to a gene. This specimen consisted of PBMCs, mostly from graft donor cells, obtained 180 days after TCRalphabeta/CD19-depleted stem cell transplant. This receptor was taken from a male patient younger than 18 who had a stem cell transplant for acute lymphoblastic leukemia, so the T cells may come from the graft donor. V is TRBV18 and J is TRBJ2-1, with 7 bases fitting TRBD2. The CDR3 sequence is CASSPSGEGYNEQFF. CDR3 sequence (DNA): TGTGCCAGCTCACCATCTGGGGAGGGCTACAATGAGCAGTTCTTC. The complete variable domain, with remaining parts taken from reference TRBV18 and TRBJ2-1, reads NAGVMQNPRHLVRRRGQEARLRCSPMKGHSHVYWYRQLPEEGLKFMVYLQKENIIDESGMPKERFSAEFPKEGPSILRIQQVVRGDSAAYFCASSPSGEGYNEQFFGPGTRLTVL.